The 17 T cell receptor beta chains presented below share a single source sample, sequenced in a study of brain T cells in children with intractable seizures. Using immunoSEQ multiplex PCR, the repertoire was profiled, and TCRdb retains in-frame clones only, with some absent. The repertoire includes 100,000 to 120,000 clones, 94% of them detected once, and 3.8% sits in the top ten. Here the sequenced sample was peripheral blood, taken at surgery. Source of these receptors: a boy in the first two years of life with hemimegalencephaly and intractable seizures.

The chain joins TRBV6-5 to TRBJ1-2; 8 bases match TRBD1. This CDR3 is built from 14 residues. Germline CDR1 is MNHEY and CDR2 is SVGAGI. With V trimmed by 2 bases and J by 5 bases, 4 bases remained unmatched. In DNA form, the CDR3 reads TGTGCCAGCAGTTACGAGGACAGGGAATATGGCTACACCTTC. Translating it yields CASSYEDREYGYTF.

The rearrangement uses TRBV7-2 and TRBJ1-2; 9 bases agree with TRBD1. The ends lost 3 bases at V and 4 bases at J; junction bases unmatched: 9. CDR1 is SGHTA, CDR2 FQGNSA, per germline. The CDR3 runs to 16 residues. For the CDR3, the DNA is TGTGCCAGCAGCTTTGGGGGGACAGGGCTTTTCTATGGCTACACCTTC. Protein product: CASSFGGTGLFYGYTF.

This clone showed up just once. The chain links TRBV27 to TRBJ2-7; a weak D match, TRBD2 (5 bases). CDR1 and CDR2 (germline): MNHEY, SMNVEV (reference sequence). The CDR3 loop spans 14 amino acids. V was pared by 5 bases and J by 5 bases, with 16 bases between. CDR3 DNA: TGTGCCAGCAGTCCCGGGGTTTTCGCCCACGAGCAGTACTTC. This encodes CASSPGVFAHEQYF.

The V call is TRBV27, the J call TRBJ1-3, with TRBD1 identical over 7 bases. This CDR3 comprises 15 residues. The V gene end was trimmed by 0 bases and the J gene end by 4 bases; junction bases not matched to a gene: 3. Germline CDR1 MNHEY, CDR2 SMNVEV (reference sequence). In DNA, the CDR3 is TGTGCCAGCAGTTTATCGGGGGACAGAGGAAACACCATATATTTT. This sequence encodes CASSLSGDRGNTIYF.

This chain's CDR3 is CASSFVPGDSNQPQHF. CDR3 in DNA: TGTGCCAGCAGCTTTGTTCCGGGAGATAGCAATCAGCCCCAGCATTTT. The chain links TRBV7-9 to TRBJ1-5; D call uncertain. The V and J ends lost 3 bases and 0 bases respectively, with 12 bases between them. The V gene's germline CDR1 is SEHNR and CDR2 FQNEAQ (reference sequence). This CDR3 has 16 residues.

The chain links TRBV5-6 to TRBJ1-6; no firm D call. Germline CDR1 and CDR2: SGHDT and YYEEEE. V was cut by 0 bases and J by 2 bases, with 3 bases left in between. This CDR3 contains 14 residues. CDR3 in DNA: TGTGCCAGCAGCTTGGCAACCTATAATTCACCCCTCCACTTT. Protein sequence: CASSLATYNSPLHF.

The chain joins TRBV10-3 to TRBJ2-7; the D gene could be TRBD1 or TRBD2 (5 bases each). CDR1 ENHRY and CDR2 SYGVKD come from the germline V gene. This CDR3 is built from 13 residues. V gave up 2 bases and J gave up 3 bases, with 8 bases separating them. In DNA form, the CDR3 reads TGTGCCATCAGTGAGAGGGACGTCTACGAGCAGTACTTC. Encoded protein: CAISERDVYEQYF.

V is TRBV30 and J is TRBJ1-5; the D is unclear. The CDR3 runs 13 residues. V lost 3 bases and J lost 4, with 10 bases in between. Germline V gene data show CDR1 as GTSNPN and CDR2 as SVGIG (reference sequence). The CDR3 region has the DNA TGTGCCTGGAGAAGCGACGAGAATCAGCCCCAGCATTTT. Protein sequence: CAWRSDENQPQHF.

This chain uses TRBV19 with TRBJ1-4; the match to TRBD1 covers 9 bases. Germline lookup yields CDR1 LNHDA and CDR2 SQIVND (reference sequence). The J segment lost 7 bases and the V segment lost 6 bases, leaving 6 bases of the junction unmatched. The CDR3 consists of 14 residues. This chain's CDR3 is CASSLQGAGEKLFF. In nucleotides, the CDR3 is TGTGCCAGTAGCCTACAGGGGGCAGGTGAAAAACTGTTTTTT. The full variable domain, with the rest looked up from reference TRBV19 and TRBJ1-4, is DGGITQSPKYLFRKEGQNVTLSCEQNLNHDAMYWYRQDPGQGLRLIYYSQIVNDFQKGDIAEGYSVSREKKESFPLTVTSAQKNPTAFYLCASSLQGAGEKLFFGSGTQLSVL.

The V call is TRBV23-1, the J call TRBJ2-1; D is unresolved. TRBV23-1 is an ORF, with its function uncertain. V was trimmed by 6 bases and J by 0 bases, leaving 3 bases between them. The CDR3 spans 12 residues. DNA for the CDR3: TGCGCCAGCAGGAGCTCCTACAATGAGCAGTTCTTC. Protein: CASRSSYNEQFF.

The chain combines TRBV5-1 with TRBJ1-5, with D uncertain. Germline V gene lookup returns CDR1 SGHRS and CDR2 YFSETQ. The V gene lost 0 bases and the J gene lost 0 bases, with 7 bases spanning the gap. The CDR3 consists of 15 residues. For the CDR3, the DNA is TGCGCCAGCAGCTTGGATCACAGTAGCAATCAGCCCCAGCATTTT. Translation: CASSLDHSSNQPQHF.

This rearrangement joins TRBV3-1 (or the pseudogene TRBV3-2) to TRBJ2-5; 13 bases are a match to TRBD2. The CDR3 has 16 residues. Germline loops: CDR1 LGHDT, CDR2 YNNKEL (reference sequence). Trimming removed 0 bases from V and 5 bases from J; junction bases left unmatched: 3. The CDR3 nucleotides read TGTGCCAGCAGCCAAGATTCGGGACTAGCGGGGGAGACCCAGTACTTC. Translated, it gives CASSQDSGLAGETQYF.

The chain combines TRBV29-1 with TRBJ2-7; D not certain. V lost 4 bases and J 3 bases, leaving 13 bases between the germline ends. Germline CDR1 SQVTM, CDR2 ANQGSEA. The CDR3 consists of 13 residues. The CDR3 is CSVVIGQLYEQYF. The CDR3 coding sequence is TGCAGCGTTGTCATAGGCCAGCTCTACGAGCAGTACTTC.

The chain recombines TRBV11-2 with TRBJ2-7; maybe TRBD2 (5 bases). Germline V gene sequence: CDR1 SGHAT, CDR2 FQNNGV. The CDR3 runs 15 residues. V lost 1 base and J 5 bases, leaving 15 bases between the germline ends. The CDR3 bases are TGTGCCAGCAGCTTAGTCCGGGGTGCGAGGAACGAGCAGTACTTC. This gives the protein CASSLVRGARNEQYF.

In its sample, this clone was seen once. This chain uses TRBV5-1 with TRBJ1-2, with 8 bases identical to TRBD1. This CDR3 has 17 residues. V shed 3 bases, J shed 9 bases, and the junction held 19 bases outside the gene matches. Germline CDR1 is SGHRS and CDR2 is YFSETQ. Here the CDR3 reads CASSSNTYDRGRGRYTF. CDR3 in DNA: TGCGCCAGCAGCTCGAATACGTATGACAGGGGAAGGGGCCGCTACACCTTC.

This rearrangement joins TRBV7-3 to TRBJ2-2, with 9 bases aligning to TRBD2. V was pared by 5 bases and J by 2 bases, with 9 bases of the junction left unmatched. This CDR3 has 17 amino acids. Germline CDR1 reads SGHTA; CDR2 reads FQGTGA. The CDR3 nucleotides read TGTGCCAGCAGCCCCCAGGGCGGGAGGGCCAACACCGGGGAGCTGTTTTTT. This encodes CASSPQGGRANTGELFF.

CDR3 amino acids: CASSLLRGRPNTGELFF. CDR3 nucleotides: TGTGCCAGCAGCTTGTTACGGGGCAGACCGAACACCGGGGAGCTGTTTTTT. The V gene is TRBV5-5, the J gene TRBJ2-2; D possibly uses TRBD1 or TRBD2 (5 bases each). The CDR3 spans 17 residues. CDR1 is SGHKS, CDR2 YYEKEE, per germline (reference sequence). Trimming stripped 1 base from V and 0 bases from J, with 13 bases between.